These 5 T cell receptor beta chains share one sample of origin, sequenced in a study of control samples from healthy donors and cancer patients. Assay used: immunoSEQ multiplex PCR; TCRdb lists only in-frame clones, some missing. The data hold just under 80,000 clones, with around nine tenths observed a single time. The material sequenced was PBMCs. All receptors derive from a woman aged 60-75 years with head and neck cancer.

The gene calls are TRBV6-6 and TRBJ2-3; 10 positions match TRBD1. The CDR3 runs to 14 residues. Per the germline V gene, CDR1 is MNHNY and CDR2 is SVGAGI (reference sequence). V gave up 4 bases and J gave up 6 bases; unmatched junction bases: 4. CDR3 nucleotide sequence: TGTGCCAGCAGTTTAGGGACAGGGGTGGATACGCAGTATTTT. Protein sequence: CASSLGTGVDTQYF.

This rearrangement joins TRBV2 to TRBJ2-4; D is unresolved. The V end lost 7 bases, the J end lost 0 bases, and 13 bases lay between the germline ends. The CDR3 has 15 residues. In germline, CDR1 is SNHLY, CDR2 FYNNEI. CDR3 in amino acids: CASMDVLLAKNIQYF. Here the CDR3 DNA reads TGTGCCAGCATGGACGTATTGTTAGCCAAAAACATTCAGTACTTC.

V usage is TRBV6-6 and J usage is TRBJ1-6; no clear D gene. Germline lookup yields CDR1 MNHNY and CDR2 SVGAGI (reference sequence). Trimming stripped 7 bases from V and 9 bases from J, with 10 bases between. The CDR3 covers 12 residues. The chain's CDR3 is CASTLEGSPLHF. CDR3 coding DNA: TGTGCCAGCACCTTAGAGGGTTCACCCCTCCACTTT.

This clone was found a few times. The chain joins TRBV24-1 to TRBJ2-3; D gene unclear. Trimming cost V 3 bases and J 2 bases, with 5 bases left between them. The CDR3 spans 13 residues. Germline values: CDR1 KGHDR, CDR2 SFDVKD. The CDR3 nucleotides are TGTGCCACCAGTGATAAGAACACAGATACGCAGTATTTT. This translates into CATSDKNTDTQYF.

The V gene is TRBV7-9, the J gene TRBJ1-2, with D possibly being TRBD1 (6 bases). The CDR3 runs 14 residues. Germline-derived CDR1 and CDR2 are SEHNR and FQNEAQ (reference sequence). V dropped 4 bases and J dropped 7 bases, with 16 bases sitting between them. Written as DNA, the CDR3 is TGTGCCAGCAGCTCTAAACAGGGAGTGGGTGGCTACACCTTC. It codes for CASSSKQGVGGYTF. The variable domain in full, completed from reference TRBV7-9 and TRBJ1-2, reads DTGVSQNPRHKITKRGQNVTFRCDPISEHNRLYWYRQTLGQGPEFLTYFQNEAQLEKSRLLSDRFSAERPKGSFSTLEIQRTEQGDSAMYLCASSSKQGVGGYTFGSGTRLTVV.